The clone carrying this TCR beta chain has just one count. Trimming took 7 bases from V and 6 from J, leaving 13 bases between them. Germline assignment: CDR1 LGHNT and CDR2 FRNRAP. The CDR3 totals 13 residues. These data belong to a study of blood T cell repertoires in COVID-19. Assay used: immunoSEQ multiplex PCR; TCRdb lists only in-frame clones, some missing. The sample shows about 370,000 clones, 89% of them seen only once. Sequencing was done on a sample of PBMCs or T cells enriched from blood (not recorded which). This sequence originates from a woman in her 30s who had recovered from COVID-19. This chain connects TRBV12-5 to TRBJ1-5; a possible D gene is TRBD1 (5 bases). CDR3 protein: CASAPPGFQPQHF. CDR3 sequence (DNA): TGTGCTAGTGCCCCACCAGGGTTTCAGCCCCAGCATTTT.